This T cell receptor beta chain was sequenced for a study of blood T cell repertoires in COVID-19. On the study more broadly: From T cells, B-cell-depleted T cells, or PBMCs came the material, which was cDNA or gDNA.

This table comes from immunoSEQ multiplex PCR, and its TCRdb copy is limited to in-frame clones, with some not included. The sample has about 480,000 clones, 70% to 90% seen once. Clinical history as reported by participants underpinned cohort assignment. The CDR3 totals 18 residues. Germline CDR1 and CDR2: SGHRS and YFSETQ. Deletions cut 3 bases from V and 2 bases from J, with 24 bases between. The chain uses TRBV5-1 and TRBJ2-7, with a weak D call TRBD1 (5 bases). The receptor comes from a woman younger than 30 with acute COVID-19. Sequences were obtained from PBMCs or T cells enriched from blood (not recorded which). The CDR3 nucleotides read TGCGCCAGCAGCTCACAGGTCCTTCTTCCTGGGGCAACCTACGAGCAGTACTTC. It yields the protein CASSSQVLLPGATYEQYF.